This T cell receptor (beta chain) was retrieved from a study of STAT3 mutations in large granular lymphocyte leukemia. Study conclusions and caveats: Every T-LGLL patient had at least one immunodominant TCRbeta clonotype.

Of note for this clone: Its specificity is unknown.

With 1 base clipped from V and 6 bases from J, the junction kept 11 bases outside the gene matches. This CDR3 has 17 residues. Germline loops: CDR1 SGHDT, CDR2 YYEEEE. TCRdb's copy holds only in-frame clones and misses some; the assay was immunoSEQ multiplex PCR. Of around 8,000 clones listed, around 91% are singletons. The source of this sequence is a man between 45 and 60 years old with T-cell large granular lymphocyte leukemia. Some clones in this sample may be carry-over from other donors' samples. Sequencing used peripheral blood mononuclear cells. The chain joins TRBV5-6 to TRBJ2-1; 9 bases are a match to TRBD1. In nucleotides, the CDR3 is TGTGCCAGCAGCTTGCCCATCGGACAGGGGACAAGCAATGAGCAGTTCTTC. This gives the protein CASSLPIGQGTSNEQFF.